The T cell receptor beta chain described here comes from a study of T-cell reconstitution after alpha-beta-depleted transplantation in children. Construction of the TCRbeta library involved unique molecular identifiers. Via MiXCR, TCRdb re-called the PCR reads, giving one row per CDR3 protein. The profile covers about 350,000 distinct CDR3 sequences, with 13% appearing a single time and 4.3% taken by the ten largest. The source is a human donor who donated a stem cell graft to a child with Fanconi anemia. The source was PBMCs, collected from the stem cell graft.

The CDR3 here is CASSPRGGLGNEQFF. Here the CDR3 DNA reads TGTGCCAGCAGCCCTCGGGGGGGCCTGGGAAATGAGCAGTTCTTC. The V and J genes are TRBV16 and TRBJ2-1; 8 bases are shared with TRBD2. After removal of 4 bases from V and 7 bases from J, the junction contained 9 bases not matched to a gene. The CDR3 loop spans 15 amino acids. CDR1 and CDR2 (germline): KGHSY, FQNENV.